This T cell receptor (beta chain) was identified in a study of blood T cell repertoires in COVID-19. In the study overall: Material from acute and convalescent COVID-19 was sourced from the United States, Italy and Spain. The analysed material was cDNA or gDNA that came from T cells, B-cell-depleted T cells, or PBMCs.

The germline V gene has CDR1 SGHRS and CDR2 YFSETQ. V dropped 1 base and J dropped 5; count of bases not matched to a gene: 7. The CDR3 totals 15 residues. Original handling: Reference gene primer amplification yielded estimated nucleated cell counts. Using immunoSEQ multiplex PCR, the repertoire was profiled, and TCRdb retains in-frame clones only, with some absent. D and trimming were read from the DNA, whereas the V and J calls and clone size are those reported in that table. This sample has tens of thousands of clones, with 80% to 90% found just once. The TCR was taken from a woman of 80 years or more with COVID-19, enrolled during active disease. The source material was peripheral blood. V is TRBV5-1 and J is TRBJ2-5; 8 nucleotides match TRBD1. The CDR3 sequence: CASSLSTGGSETQYF. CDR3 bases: TGCGCCAGCAGCTTGTCTACAGGGGGGTCGGAGACCCAGTACTTC.